The subject of this entry is one TCR beta chain. Its antigen is still unknown. This specimen comes from a study of T cell responses to AZD1222 COVID-19 vaccine. Overall study: Pooled together were second doses at about 4 or about 12 weeks.

CDR3 length: 15 amino acids. V lost 0 bases to trimming and J lost 2 bases, with 11 bases between them. Germline CDR1 reads LGHNA; CDR2 reads YSLEER. The method was immunoSEQ multiplex PCR; TCRdb's version includes in-frame clones alone and lacks a portion of them. The table has about 100,000 clones, around 90% seen once. The study's findings and limits: Donors were largely white British and mainly female; clonal diversity was possibly underestimated. Every sample of the repertoires postdated the peak T cell response. The number of AZD1222 recipients seropositive at baseline was only six.

The sequence was obtained from an adult in good health. The chain uses TRBV4-3 and TRBJ2-7, with D perhaps matching TRBD2 (6 bases). Sample: peripheral blood, taken on day 0 of AZD1222 vaccination. CDR3 nucleotides: TGCGCCAGCAGCCAAGATCGCGGGGTACCCTACGAGCAGTACTTC. It translates to CASSQDRGVPYEQYF.